The entry that follows covers one T cell receptor beta chain sequence. Clinical histories supplied by participants themselves formed the basis of cohort assignment. Original data processing: Reference gene primers were amplified, and this amplification served to estimate nucleated cell counts. Some clones are missing from TCRdb's copy, which holds only in-frame ones; the method was immunoSEQ multiplex PCR. D and trimming were read from the DNA, whereas the V and J calls and clone size are those reported in that table. The sample shows approximately 150,000 clones, roughly 80% of them seen only once. This record belongs to a study of blood T cell repertoires in COVID-19. At the level of the study: Samples representing acute and convalescent COVID-19 were sourced from the United States, Italy and Spain.

In germline, CDR1 is SEHNR, CDR2 FQNEAQ (reference sequence). Trimming pared 1 base from V and 6 bases from J, leaving 9 bases between. The length of the CDR3 is 13 residues. The chain links TRBV7-9 to TRBJ1-2; D is uncertain. The sequence was collected from a middle-aged woman with acute COVID-19. What was sequenced was PBMCs or T cells enriched from blood (not recorded which). In DNA form, the CDR3 reads TGTGCCAGCAGCTTAGGTTCTGCAGATGGCTACACCTTC. It specifies CASSLGSADGYTF.